This record covers a single T cell receptor (beta chain). The antigen remains unidentified. Cells designated naive CD8 were CD45RO-negative and were positively selected for CCR7, with terminally differentiated effector memory CD45RA+ cells excluded. CDR3 length: 15 amino acids. V was pared by 3 bases and J by 7 bases, with 6 bases of the junction left unmatched. Germline CDR1 is LNHDA and CDR2 is SQIVND (reference sequence). The data derive from a study of shared clonotypes between healthy human individuals. Looking at the study overall: The donor group consisted of two women and a few men, aged 18 to 49. Per-donor plates numbered three CD4 naive, three CD4 memory, two CD8 naive and one CD8 memory.

Sequencing used immunoSEQ multiplex PCR; TCRdb keeps in-frame clones, though not all of them. The sample has about 2.1 million clones; roughly 93% are singletons. Study observations and caveats: Memory subsets had estimated richness that was generally smaller than that of naive subsets. Specimens sampled were limited to blood, with tissue repertoires likely differing.

The rearrangement joins TRBV19 to TRBJ2-2; 9 nucleotides agree with TRBD1. The clonotype originates from a man aged 18 to 29 in good health. Some clones in this sample may be carry-over from other donors' samples. What was sequenced was naive CD8+ T cells from PBMCs. For the CDR3, the DNA is TGTGCCAGTAGTATCGGTACAGGGGGCGTCGGGGAGCTGTTTTTT. Protein: CASSIGTGGVGELFF.